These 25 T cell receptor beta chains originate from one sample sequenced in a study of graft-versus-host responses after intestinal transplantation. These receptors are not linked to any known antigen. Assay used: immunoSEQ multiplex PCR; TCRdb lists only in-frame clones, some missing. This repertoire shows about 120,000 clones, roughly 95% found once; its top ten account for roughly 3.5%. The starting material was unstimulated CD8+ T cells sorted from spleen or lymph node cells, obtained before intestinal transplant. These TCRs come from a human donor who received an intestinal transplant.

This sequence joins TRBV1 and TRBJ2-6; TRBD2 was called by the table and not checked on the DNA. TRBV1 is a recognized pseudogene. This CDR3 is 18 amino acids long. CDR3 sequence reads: CTSSRGAGGPDGANVLTF. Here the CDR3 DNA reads TGCACCAGCAGCCGGGGAGCGGGAGGGCCGGATGGGGCCAACGTCCTGACTTTC.

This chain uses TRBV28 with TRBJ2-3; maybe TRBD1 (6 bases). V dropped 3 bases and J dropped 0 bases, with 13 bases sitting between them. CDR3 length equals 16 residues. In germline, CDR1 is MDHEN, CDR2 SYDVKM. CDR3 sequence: CASSLSGTLSTDTQYF. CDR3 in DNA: TGTGCCAGCAGTTTGTCCGGGACATTGAGCACAGATACGCAGTATTTT.

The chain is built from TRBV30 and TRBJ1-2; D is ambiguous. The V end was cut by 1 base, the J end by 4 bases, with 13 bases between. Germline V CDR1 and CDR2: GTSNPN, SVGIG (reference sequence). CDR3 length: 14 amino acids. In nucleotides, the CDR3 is TGTGCCTGGAGTGGTTACACCAAGGCCTATGGCTACACCTTC. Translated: CAWSGYTKAYGYTF.

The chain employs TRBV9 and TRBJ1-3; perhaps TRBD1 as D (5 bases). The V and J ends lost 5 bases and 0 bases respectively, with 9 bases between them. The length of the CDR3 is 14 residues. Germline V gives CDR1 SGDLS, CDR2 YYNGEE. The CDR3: CASRQALSGNTIYF. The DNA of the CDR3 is TGTGCCAGCAGACAGGCCCTCTCTGGAAACACCATATATTTT.

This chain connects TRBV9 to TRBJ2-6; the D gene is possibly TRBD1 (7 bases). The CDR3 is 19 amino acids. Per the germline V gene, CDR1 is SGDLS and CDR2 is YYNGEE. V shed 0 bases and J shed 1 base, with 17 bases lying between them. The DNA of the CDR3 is TGTGCCAGCAGCGTAGACCCGAAGTCAGGGGGGTCTGGGGCCAACGTCCTGACTTTC. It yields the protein CASSVDPKSGGSGANVLTF.

CDR3 in DNA: TGTGCCAGCAGCTTAGTACCGGGAGAGCTGGGAAACACCATATATTTT. Residues: CASSLVPGELGNTIYF. The V gene is TRBV7-9, the J gene TRBJ1-3; D is ambiguous. V was shortened by 1 base and J by 4 bases, with 14 bases between the two germline ends. Looked up from germline, CDR1 is SEHNR and CDR2 is FQNEAQ (reference sequence). CDR3 length equals 16 residues.

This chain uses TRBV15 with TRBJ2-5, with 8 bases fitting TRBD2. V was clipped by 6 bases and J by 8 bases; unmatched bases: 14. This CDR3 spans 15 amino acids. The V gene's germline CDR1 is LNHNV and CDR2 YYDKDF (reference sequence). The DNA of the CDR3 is TGTGCCACCAGGCGAACTAGCGGAACTAAGAGAACCCAGTACTTC. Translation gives CATRRTSGTKRTQYF. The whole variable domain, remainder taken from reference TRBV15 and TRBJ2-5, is DAMVIQNPRYQVTQFGKPVTLSCSQTLNHNVMYWYQQKSSQAPKLLFHYYDKDFNNEADTPDNFQSRRPNTSFCFLDIRSPGLGDTAMYLCATRRTSGTKRTQYFGPGTRLLVL.

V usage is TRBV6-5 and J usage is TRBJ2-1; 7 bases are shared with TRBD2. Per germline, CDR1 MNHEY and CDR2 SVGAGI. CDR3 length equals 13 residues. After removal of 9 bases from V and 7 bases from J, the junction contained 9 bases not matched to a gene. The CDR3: CASGGTINNEQFF. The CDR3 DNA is TGTGCCAGTGGCGGGACTATCAATAATGAGCAGTTCTTC.

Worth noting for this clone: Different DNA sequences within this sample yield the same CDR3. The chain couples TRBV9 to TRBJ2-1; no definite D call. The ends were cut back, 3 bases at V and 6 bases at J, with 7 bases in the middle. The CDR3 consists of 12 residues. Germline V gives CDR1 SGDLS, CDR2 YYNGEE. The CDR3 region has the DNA TGTGCCAGCAGCGGTGATAGCAATGAGCAGTTCTTC. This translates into CASSGDSNEQFF.

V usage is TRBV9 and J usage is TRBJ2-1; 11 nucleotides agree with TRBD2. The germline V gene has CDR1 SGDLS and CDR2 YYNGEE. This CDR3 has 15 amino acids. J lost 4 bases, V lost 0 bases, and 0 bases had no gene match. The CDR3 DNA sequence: TGTGCCAGCAGCGTAGTAGCGGGAGGGTACAATGAGCAGTTCTTC. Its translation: CASSVVAGGYNEQFF. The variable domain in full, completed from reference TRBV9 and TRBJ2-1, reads DSGVTQTPKHLITATGQRVTLRCSPRSGDLSVYWYQQSLDQGLQFLIQYYNGEERAKGNILERFSAQQFPDLHSELNLSSLELGDSALYFCASSVVAGGYNEQFFGPGTRLTVL.

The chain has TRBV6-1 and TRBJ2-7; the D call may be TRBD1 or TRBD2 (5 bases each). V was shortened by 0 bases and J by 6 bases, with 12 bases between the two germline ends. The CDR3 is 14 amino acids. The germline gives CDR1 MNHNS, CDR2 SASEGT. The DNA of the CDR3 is TGTGCCAGCAGTGAAGCTTTTCGGGGCGGCGAGCAGTACTTC. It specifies CASSEAFRGGEQYF.

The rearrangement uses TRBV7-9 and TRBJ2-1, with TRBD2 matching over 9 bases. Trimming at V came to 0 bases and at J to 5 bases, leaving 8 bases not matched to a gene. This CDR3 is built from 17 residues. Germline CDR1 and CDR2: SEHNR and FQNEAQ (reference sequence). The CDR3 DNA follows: TGTGCCAGCAGCTTAGCCCCCAGCGGGAGGATGAACAATGAGCAGTTCTTC. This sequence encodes CASSLAPSGRMNNEQFF.

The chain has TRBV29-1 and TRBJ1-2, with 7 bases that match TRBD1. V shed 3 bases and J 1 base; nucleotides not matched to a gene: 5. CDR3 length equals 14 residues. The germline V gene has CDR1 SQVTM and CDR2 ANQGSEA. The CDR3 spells CSVDRDSGNYGYTF. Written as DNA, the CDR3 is TGCAGCGTTGACCGGGACAGCGGTAACTATGGCTACACCTTC.

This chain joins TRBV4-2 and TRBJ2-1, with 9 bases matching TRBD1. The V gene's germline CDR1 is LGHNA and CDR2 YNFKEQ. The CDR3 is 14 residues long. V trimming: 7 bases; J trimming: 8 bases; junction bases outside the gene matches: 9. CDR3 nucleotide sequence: TGTGCCAGCAACTTCGGGACAGGGATCCATGAGCAGTTCTTC. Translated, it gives CASNFGTGIHEQFF.

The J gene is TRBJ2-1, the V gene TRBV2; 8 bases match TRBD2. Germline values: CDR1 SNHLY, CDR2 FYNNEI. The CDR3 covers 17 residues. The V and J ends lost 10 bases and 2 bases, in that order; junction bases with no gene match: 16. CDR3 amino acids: CAISRDSGDVTYNEQFF. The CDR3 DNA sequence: TGTGCCATCTCCCGGGATAGCGGGGATGTGACCTACAATGAGCAGTTCTTC.

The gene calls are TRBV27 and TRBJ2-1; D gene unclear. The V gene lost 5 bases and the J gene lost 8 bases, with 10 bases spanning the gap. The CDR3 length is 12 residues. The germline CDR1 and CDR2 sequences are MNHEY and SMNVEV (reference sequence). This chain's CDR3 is CASSRSGDEQFF. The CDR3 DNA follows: TGTGCCAGCAGTAGGTCTGGGGATGAGCAGTTCTTC.

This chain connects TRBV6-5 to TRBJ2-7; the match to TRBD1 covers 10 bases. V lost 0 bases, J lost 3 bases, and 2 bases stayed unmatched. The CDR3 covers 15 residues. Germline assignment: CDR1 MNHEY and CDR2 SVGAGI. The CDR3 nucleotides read TGTGCCAGCAGTTACTCGGGACAGGGGTTCTACGAGCAGTACTTC. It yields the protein CASSYSGQGFYEQYF.

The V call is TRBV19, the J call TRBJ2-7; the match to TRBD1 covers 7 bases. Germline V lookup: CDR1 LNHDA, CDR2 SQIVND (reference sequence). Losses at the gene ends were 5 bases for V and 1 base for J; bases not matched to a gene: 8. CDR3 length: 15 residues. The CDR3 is CASSLGQDPSYEQYF. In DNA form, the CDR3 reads TGTGCCAGTAGTCTCGGACAGGACCCTTCCTACGAGCAGTACTTC.

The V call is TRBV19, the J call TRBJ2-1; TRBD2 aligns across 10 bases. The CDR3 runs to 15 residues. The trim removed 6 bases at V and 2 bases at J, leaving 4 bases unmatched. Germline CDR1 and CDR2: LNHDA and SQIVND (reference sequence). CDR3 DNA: TGTGCCAGTAGCGTCACTAGCGGGGCCTACAATGAGCAGTTCTTC. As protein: CASSVTSGAYNEQFF.

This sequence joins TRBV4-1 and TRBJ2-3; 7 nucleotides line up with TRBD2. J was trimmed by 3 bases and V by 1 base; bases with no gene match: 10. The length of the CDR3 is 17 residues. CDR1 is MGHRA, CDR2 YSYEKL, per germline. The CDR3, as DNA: TGCGCCAGCAGCCAAGTAGGGGCCGGGAGGAGAACAGATACGCAGTATTTT. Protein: CASSQVGAGRRTDTQYF.

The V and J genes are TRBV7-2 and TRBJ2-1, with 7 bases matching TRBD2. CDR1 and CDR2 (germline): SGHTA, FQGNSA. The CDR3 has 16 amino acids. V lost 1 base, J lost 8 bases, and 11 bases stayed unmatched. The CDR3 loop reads CASSLGLGSGPHEQFF. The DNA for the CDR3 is TGTGCCAGCAGCTTAGGGCTGGGTAGCGGGCCCCATGAGCAGTTCTTC. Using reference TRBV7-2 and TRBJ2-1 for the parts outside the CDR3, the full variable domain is GAGVSQSPSNKVTEKGKDVELRCDPISGHTALYWYRQSLGQGLEFLIYFQGNSAPDKSGLPSDRFSAERTGGSVSTLTIQRTQQEDSAVYLCASSLGLGSGPHEQFFGPGTRLTVL.

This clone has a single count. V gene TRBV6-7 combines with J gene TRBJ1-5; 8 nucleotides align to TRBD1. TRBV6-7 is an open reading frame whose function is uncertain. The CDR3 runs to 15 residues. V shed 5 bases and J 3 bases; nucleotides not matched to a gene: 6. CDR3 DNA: TGTGCCAGCAGTAGGAGACAGGGGATCAATCAGCCCCAGCATTTT. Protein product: CASSRRQGINQPQHF.

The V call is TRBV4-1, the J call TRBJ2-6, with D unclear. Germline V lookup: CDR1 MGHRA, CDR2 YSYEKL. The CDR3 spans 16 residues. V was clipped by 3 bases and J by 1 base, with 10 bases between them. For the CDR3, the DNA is TGCGCCAGCAGCCACCCCCGTTGGTCTGGGGCCAACGTCCTGACTTTC. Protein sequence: CASSHPRWSGANVLTF.

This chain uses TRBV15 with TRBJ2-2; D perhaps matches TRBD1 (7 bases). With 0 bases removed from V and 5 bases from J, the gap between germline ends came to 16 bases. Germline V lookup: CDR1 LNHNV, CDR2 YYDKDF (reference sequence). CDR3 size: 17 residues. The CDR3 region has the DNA TGTGCCACCAGCAGAGATGCGGAGGGGGCGCGAACCGGGGAGCTGTTTTTT. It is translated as CATSRDAEGARTGELFF.

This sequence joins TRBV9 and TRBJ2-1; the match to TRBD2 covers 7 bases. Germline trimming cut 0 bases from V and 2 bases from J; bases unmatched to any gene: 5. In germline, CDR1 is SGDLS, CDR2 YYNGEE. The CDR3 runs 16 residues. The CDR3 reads CASSVVSGEAYNEQFF. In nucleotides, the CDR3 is TGTGCCAGCAGCGTAGTGAGCGGGGAGGCCTACAATGAGCAGTTCTTC.